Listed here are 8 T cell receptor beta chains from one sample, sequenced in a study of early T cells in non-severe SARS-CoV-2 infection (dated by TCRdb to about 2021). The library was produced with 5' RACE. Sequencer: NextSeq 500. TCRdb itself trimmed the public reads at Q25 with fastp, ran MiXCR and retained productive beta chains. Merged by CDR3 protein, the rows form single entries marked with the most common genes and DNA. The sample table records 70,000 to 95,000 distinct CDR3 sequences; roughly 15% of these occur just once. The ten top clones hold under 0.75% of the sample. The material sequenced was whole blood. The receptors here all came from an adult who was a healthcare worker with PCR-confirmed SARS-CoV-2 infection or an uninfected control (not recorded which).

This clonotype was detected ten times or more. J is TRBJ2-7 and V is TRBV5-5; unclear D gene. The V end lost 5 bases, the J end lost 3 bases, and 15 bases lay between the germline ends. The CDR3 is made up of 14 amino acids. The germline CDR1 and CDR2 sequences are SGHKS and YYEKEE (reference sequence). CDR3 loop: CASSPAPRDYEQYV. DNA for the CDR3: TGTGCCAGCAGTCCCGCGCCTAGGGACTACGAGCAGTACGTC.

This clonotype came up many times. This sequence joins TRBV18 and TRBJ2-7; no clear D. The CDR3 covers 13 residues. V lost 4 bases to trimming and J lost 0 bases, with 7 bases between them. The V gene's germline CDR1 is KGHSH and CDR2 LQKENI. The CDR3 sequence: CASSRGSSYEQYV. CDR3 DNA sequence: TGTGCCAGCTCACGGGGTTCCTCCTACGAGCAGTACGTC.

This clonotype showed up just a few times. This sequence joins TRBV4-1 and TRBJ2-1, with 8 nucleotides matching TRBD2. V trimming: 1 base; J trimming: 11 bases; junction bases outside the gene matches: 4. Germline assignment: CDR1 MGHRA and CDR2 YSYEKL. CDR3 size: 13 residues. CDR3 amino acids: CASSQVLAGKQFF. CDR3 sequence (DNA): TGCGCCAGCAGCCAAGTCCTAGCGGGCAAGCAGTTCTTC.

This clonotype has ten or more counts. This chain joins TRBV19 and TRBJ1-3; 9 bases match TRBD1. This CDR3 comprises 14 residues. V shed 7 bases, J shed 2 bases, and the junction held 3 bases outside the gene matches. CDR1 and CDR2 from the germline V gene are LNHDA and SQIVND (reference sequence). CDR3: CASTRDRAGNTIYF. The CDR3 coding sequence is TGTGCCAGTACTCGGGACAGGGCTGGAAACACCATATATTTT.

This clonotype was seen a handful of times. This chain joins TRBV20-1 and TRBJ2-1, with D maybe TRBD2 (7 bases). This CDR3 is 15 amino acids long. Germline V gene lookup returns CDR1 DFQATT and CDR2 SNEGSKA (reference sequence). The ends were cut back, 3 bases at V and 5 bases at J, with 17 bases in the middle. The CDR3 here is CSASDRRGGDNEQFF. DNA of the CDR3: TGCAGTGCTAGCGACAGAAGGGGGGGAGACAATGAGCAGTTCTTC.

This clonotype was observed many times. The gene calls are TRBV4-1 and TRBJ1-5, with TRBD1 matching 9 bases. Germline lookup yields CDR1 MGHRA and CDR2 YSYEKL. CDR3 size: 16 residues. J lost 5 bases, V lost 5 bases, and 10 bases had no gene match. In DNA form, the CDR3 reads TGCGCCAGCAGCGAGATGGGACAGGGAAAGGATCAGCCCCAGCATTTT. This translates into CASSEMGQGKDQPQHF.

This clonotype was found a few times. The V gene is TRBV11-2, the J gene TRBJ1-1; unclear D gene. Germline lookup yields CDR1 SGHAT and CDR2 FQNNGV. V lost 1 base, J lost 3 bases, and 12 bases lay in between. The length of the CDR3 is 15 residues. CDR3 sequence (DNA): TGTGCCAGCAGCTTAGGGCATGGGGTCGACACTGAAGCTTTCTTT. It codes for CASSLGHGVDTEAFF.

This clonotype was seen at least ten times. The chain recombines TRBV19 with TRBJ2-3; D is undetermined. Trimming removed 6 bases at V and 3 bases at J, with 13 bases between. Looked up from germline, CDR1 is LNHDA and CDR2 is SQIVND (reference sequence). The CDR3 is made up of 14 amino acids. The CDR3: CASSLGLPTDTQYF. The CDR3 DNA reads TGTGCCAGTAGCTTGGGCCTCCCTACAGATACGCAGTATTTT.